The present TCR beta chain was sequenced within a study of early T cells in non-severe SARS-CoV-2 infection. Study-wide background: The input, bulk RNA from unsorted whole blood, was sequenced, and chains were unpaired. Study-wide results and limits: Database matching using VDJdb favored anti-spike CD8 responses, with private and CD4 specificities left missing.

On this clonotype itself: Its matching antigen is unknown.

CDR3 length: 15 residues. The V segment lost 6 bases and the J segment 10 bases; nucleotides outside the gene matches: 10. Each single cDNA molecule received a unique molecular identifier. Using its own MiXCR run on the 5' RACE reads, TCRdb lists one record per CDR3 protein. The data show under 85,000 distinct CDR3 sequences, about 14% seen once. Source: whole blood, taken at baseline. The clonotype was recovered from an adult who was a healthcare worker with PCR-confirmed SARS-CoV-2 infection or an uninfected control (not recorded which). The J gene is TRBJ2-1, the V gene TRBV12-3 or TRBV12-4; 12 bases fit TRBD2. CDR3 protein: CASSSRLAGAGEQFF. The CDR3 DNA is TGTGCCAGCAGCTCAAGACTAGCGGGAGCCGGGGAGCAGTTCTTC.